The sequence of this T cell receptor (beta chain) was determined in a study of siplizumab effects on memory and regulatory T cells. The ends lost 0 bases at V and 4 bases at J; junction bases unmatched: 5. Germline V gives CDR1 SGHNT, CDR2 YYREEE (reference sequence). The CDR3 runs 16 residues. Here immunoSEQ multiplex PCR was the method, and the copy in TCRdb shows in-frame clones only, minus some. The profile shows about 87,000 clones, 80% to 90% of them singletons. Study conclusions and caveats: Alloreactive sequences traceable to unstimulated CD4+ memory cells declined significantly under siplizumab. Most proliferating CD4+ or CD8+ clones, roughly 75-95%, had no naive or memory assignment. In controls, roughly 27% of mappable alloreactive CD4+ clones were Treg-derived on average, versus about 75% with siplizumab. Naive T cells looked more diverse than memory cells, and they looked like major contributors to the alloresponse.

Note on this clone: The antigen is unknown.

This rearrangement joins TRBV5-4 to TRBJ2-1; 9 bases are shared with TRBD1. Sequenced input: Tregs sorted from blood. The sequence was collected from a human donor in good health. This chain's CDR3 is CASSLAMGQGYNEQFF. The CDR3 DNA sequence: TGTGCCAGCAGCTTGGCGATGGGACAGGGTTACAATGAGCAGTTCTTC.